The 15 T cell receptor beta chains in this list originate from one sample, sequenced in a study of blood T cell repertoires in COVID-19. Sequenced by immunoSEQ multiplex PCR; TCRdb stores in-frame clones only, minus some. Seen here are approximately 150,000 clones, roughly nine tenths observed once, and the top ten hold about 18%. The source material was peripheral blood. The receptors here all came from a man aged 60 to 75 with active or convalescent COVID-19.

This rearrangement joins TRBV19 to TRBJ1-1; no definite D call. V gave up 4 bases and J gave up 4 bases, with 13 bases separating them. This CDR3 region has 14 residues. CDR1 is LNHDA, CDR2 SQIVND, per germline (reference sequence). CDR3 protein: CASSKVSRGTEAFF. The CDR3 nucleotides are TGTGCCAGTAGTAAAGTCTCACGGGGCACTGAAGCTTTCTTT.

The V and J genes are TRBV7-2 and TRBJ2-3, with a weak D call TRBD2 (6 bases). Germline V lookup: CDR1 SGHTA, CDR2 FQGNSA. The V end was cut by 1 base, the J end by 0 bases, with 8 bases between. The CDR3 is 15 amino acids. CDR3 amino acids: CASSLVGTSTDTQYF. The DNA for the CDR3 is TGTGCCAGCAGCTTAGTCGGGACTAGCACAGATACGCAGTATTTT.

This sequence joins TRBV5-1 and TRBJ2-7; 9 bases are a match to TRBD1. The CDR3 sequence is 14 residues long. Trimming removed 4 bases from V and 3 bases from J; junction bases left unmatched: 5. Germline CDR1 SGHRS, CDR2 YFSETQ. CDR3 loop: CASSPGQGGYEQYF. In DNA form, the CDR3 reads TGCGCCAGCAGCCCGGGACAGGGCGGCTACGAGCAGTACTTC.

This clone was detected only a few times. The V gene is TRBV7-6, the J gene TRBJ1-6; 9 nucleotides line up with TRBD1. Per germline, CDR1 SGHVS and CDR2 FNYEAQ. J was trimmed by 6 bases and V by 1 base; bases with no gene match: 4. The CDR3 consists of 16 residues. CDR3 in DNA: TGTGCCAGCAGCTTAGGTGGACAGGGGCGTAATTCACCCCTCCACTTT. Its translation: CASSLGGQGRNSPLHF.

This rearrangement joins TRBV7-9 to TRBJ2-7; D may be TRBD2 (5 bases). Trimming shortened V by 2 bases and J by 2 bases, and 16 bases separated the two germline ends. CDR1 and CDR2 from the germline V gene are SEHNR and FQNEAQ (reference sequence). CDR3 length: 16 amino acids. The CDR3 loop reads CASSLSSLIGTYEQYF. As DNA, the CDR3 is TGTGCCAGCAGCTTATCGTCGCTAATCGGGACCTACGAGCAGTACTTC.

This CDR3 reads CASSGRSDSYNEQFF. DNA of the CDR3: TGTGCCAGCAGTGGCCGGAGCGACTCCTACAATGAGCAGTTCTTC. The chain is built from TRBV6-6 and TRBJ2-1; D call uncertain. Germline CDR1 and CDR2: MNHNY and SVGAGI (reference sequence). V was trimmed by 5 bases and J by 0 bases, leaving 11 bases between them. The CDR3 is 15 amino acids.

V usage is TRBV11-2 and J usage is TRBJ1-2; TRBD1 might be the D (5 bases). Germline CDR1 SGHAT, CDR2 FQNNGV. The CDR3 consists of 13 residues. V lost 2 bases and J lost 4, with 8 bases in between. CDR3 DNA: TGTGCCAGCAGCTTATCCGACAGCTATGGCTACACCTTC. Its translation is CASSLSDSYGYTF.

For the CDR3, the DNA is TGTGCCAGCAGCCCGCGCCGGGACAGCTCCTATAATTCACCCCTCCACTTT. Protein sequence: CASSPRRDSSYNSPLHF. This chain connects TRBV7-6 to TRBJ1-6; 7 bases match TRBD1. Unmatched junction bases numbered 7, after V lost 5 bases and J lost 0 bases. CDR1 and CDR2 from the germline V gene are SGHVS and FNYEAQ. CDR3 size: 17 residues.

The genes are TRBV12-3 or TRBV12-4 and TRBJ1-2, with D hard to call. This CDR3 spans 11 amino acids. V dropped 4 bases and J dropped 8 bases, with 8 bases sitting between them. CDR3 sequence reads: CASSYLRGYTF. The CDR3, as DNA: TGTGCCAGCAGTTACTTAAGAGGCTACACCTTC.

The chain links TRBV5-3 to TRBJ1-6, with 10 bases aligning to TRBD1. TRBV5-3 is sorted into the ORF group, with uncertain function. The CDR3 runs 17 residues. J lost 7 bases, V lost 0 bases, and 7 bases had no gene match. CDR3 in amino acids: CARSLAPGTGENSPLHF. The DNA of the CDR3 is TGTGCCAGAAGCTTGGCCCCCGGGACAGGGGAGAATTCACCCCTCCACTTT.

The J gene is TRBJ2-5, the V gene TRBV5-1, with TRBD1 identical over 9 bases. Trimming cost V 4 bases and J 3 bases; bases outside gene matches: 7. In germline, CDR1 is SGHRS, CDR2 YFSETQ. CDR3 length: 15 amino acids. Written as DNA, the CDR3 is TGCGCCAGCAGCCTACAGGGGGCTCCCAAAGAGACCCAGTACTTC. This translates into CASSLQGAPKETQYF.

In DNA, the CDR3 is TGTGCCAGCAGGACCGCGGGGGGGAACATTCAGTACTTC. It encodes CASRTAGGNIQYF. The chain carries TRBV12-3 or TRBV12-4 and TRBJ2-4; 9 bases map to TRBD2. The CDR3 runs 13 residues. The V gene end was trimmed by 6 bases and the J gene end by 7 bases; junction bases not matched to a gene: 4.

This chain's CDR3 is CASSTDRGQGETQYF. The CDR3, as DNA: TGCGCCAGCAGCACGGACAGGGGGCAAGGAGAGACCCAGTACTTC. The chain combines TRBV5-1 with TRBJ2-5; TRBD1 matches 11 bases. Germline-derived CDR1 and CDR2 are SGHRS and YFSETQ. CDR3 length equals 15 residues. V trimming: 4 bases; J trimming: 4 bases; junction bases outside the gene matches: 6.

The CDR3 region is CASSQQGMASTEQYF. In DNA, the CDR3 is TGTGCCAGCAGCCAACAGGGCATGGCGTCTACGGAGCAGTACTTC. This chain links TRBV14 with TRBJ2-7; a weak D match, TRBD1 (5 bases). Germline V gene data show CDR1 as SGHDN and CDR2 as FVKESK. Trimming took 2 bases from V and 7 from J, leaving 18 bases between them. The CDR3 runs to 15 residues.

The V call is TRBV6-5, the J call TRBJ1-1; TRBD1 might be the D (5 bases). The V gene lost 5 bases and the J gene lost 6 bases, with 19 bases spanning the gap. Germline CDR1 MNHEY, CDR2 SVGAGI. There are 15 residues in the CDR3. The CDR3 here is CASSLPGQSTPEAFF. The CDR3, as DNA: TGTGCCAGCAGTCTACCTGGACAATCTACTCCTGAAGCTTTCTTT.